The 19 T cell receptor beta chains below all came from one sample that was sequenced in a study of T cell changes during pregnancy in multiple sclerosis. Measured with immunoSEQ multiplex PCR; TCRdb has only the in-frame clones, and not every one. The repertoire holds around 29,000 clones, just over 90% seen once, with approximately 5.3% in the top ten. Sequencing was performed on CD8+ T cells from peripheral blood mononuclear cells, taken before pregnancy. These receptors were obtained from a female donor with multiple sclerosis, enrolled in a pregnancy study.

V and J are TRBV27 and TRBJ1-1; D is possibly TRBD1 (5 bases). Trimming took off 2 bases at V and 5 bases at J, with 12 bases between the two ends. This CDR3 comprises 14 residues. CDR1 and CDR2 (germline): MNHEY, SMNVEV (reference sequence). CDR3 coding DNA: TGTGCCAGCAGTTTAGGGGTGGGGGGTACTGAAGCTTTCTTT. As protein: CASSLGVGGTEAFF.

The chain couples TRBV19 to TRBJ2-5; D might be TRBD1 (6 bases). Germline values: CDR1 LNHDA, CDR2 SQIVND (reference sequence). V was shortened by 6 bases and J by 5 bases, with 13 bases between the two germline ends. This CDR3 contains 13 residues. The CDR3 is CASRWAGEETQYF. The CDR3 nucleotides read TGTGCCAGTAGGTGGGCAGGGGAGGAGACCCAGTACTTC.

This chain uses TRBV4-1 with TRBJ2-7; 7 positions agree with TRBD1. CDR3 length equals 13 residues. In germline, CDR1 is MGHRA, CDR2 YSYEKL. J gave up 3 bases and V 1 base, and 0 bases lay outside the gene matches. The DNA of the CDR3 is TGCGCCAGCAGCCAAGGGACAGGCTACGAGCAGTACTTC. Translating it yields CASSQGTGYEQYF.

This clone showed up just once. The chain joins TRBV2 to TRBJ2-6; 9 bases fit TRBD1. The CDR3 is 21 residues long. J lost 0 bases, V lost 6 bases, and 18 bases had no gene match. The germline gives CDR1 SNHLY, CDR2 FYNNEI. The CDR3 DNA reads as TGTGCCAGCAGCTCCTTCAACCCGGGGACAGGGCACAGCTCTGGGGCCAACGTCCTGACTTTC. Protein sequence: CASSSFNPGTGHSSGANVLTF.

The V and J genes are TRBV27 and TRBJ2-7, with TRBD1 as a possible D gene (5 bases). V was clipped by 2 bases and J by 5 bases, with 13 bases between them. The CDR3 is 14 amino acids. Germline V gives CDR1 MNHEY, CDR2 SMNVEV (reference sequence). CDR3 in DNA: TGTGCCAGCAGTTTAAAGGGGCAATCCGACGAGCAGTACTTC. Protein: CASSLKGQSDEQYF.

The chain combines TRBV7-6 with TRBJ2-7, with 7 nucleotides matching TRBD1. J gave up 3 bases and V 5 bases, and 10 bases lay outside the gene matches. Germline V lookup: CDR1 SGHVS, CDR2 FNYEAQ. This CDR3 comprises 15 residues. The CDR3 DNA sequence: TGTGCCAGCAGCCCTAATCGGGACAGTAACTACGAGCAGTACTTC. Protein product: CASSPNRDSNYEQYF.

The V gene is TRBV11-2, the J gene TRBJ1-1; D remains unclear. V lost 2 bases, J lost 5 bases, and 6 bases lay in between. This CDR3 is built from 12 residues. CDR1 and CDR2 from the germline V gene are SGHAT and FQNNGV. CDR3 amino acids: CASSLRETEAFF. The CDR3 DNA reads TGTGCCAGCAGCTTACGCGAGACTGAAGCTTTCTTT.

The CDR3 here is CSVGTGHGYTF. CDR3 bases: TGCAGCGTTGGGACAGGCCACGGCTACACCTTC. The V and J genes are TRBV29-1 and TRBJ1-2; 7 bases are shared with TRBD1. The V gene end was trimmed by 4 bases and the J gene end by 8 bases; junction bases not matched to a gene: 4. The CDR3 spans 11 residues. Germline V gene data show CDR1 as SQVTM and CDR2 as ANQGSEA.

The V gene is TRBV5-1, the J gene TRBJ1-1, with D uncertain. V was clipped by 0 bases and J by 1 base, with 4 bases between them. Germline CDR1 and CDR2: SGHRS and YFSETQ. The CDR3 loop spans 13 amino acids. The CDR3 DNA reads as TGCGCCAGCAGCTTGGGCGGGAACACTGAAGCTTTCTTT. Its translation: CASSLGGNTEAFF.

The rearrangement joins TRBV5-8 to TRBJ2-5; D may be TRBD1 (5 bases). V shed 0 bases and J shed 1 base, with 10 bases lying between them. Per the germline V gene, CDR1 is SGHTS and CDR2 is YDEGEE. The CDR3 is 15 residues long. CDR3 residues: CASSLEGVGQETQYF. The CDR3, as DNA: TGTGCCAGCAGCTTGGAAGGGGTAGGCCAAGAGACCCAGTACTTC.

The V and J genes are TRBV7-6 and TRBJ2-1, with 9 positions matching TRBD1. This CDR3 contains 16 residues. Germline V lookup: CDR1 SGHVS, CDR2 FNYEAQ. The V gene end was trimmed by 6 bases and the J gene end by 7 bases; junction bases not matched to a gene: 13. The CDR3 DNA follows: TGTGCCAGCAGTAATTCCGGCCCCGGACAGGGGAATGAGCAGTTCTTC. Its translation is CASSNSGPGQGNEQFF.

The chain uses TRBV4-1 and TRBJ1-2, with TRBD1 matching 7 bases. J was trimmed by 0 bases and V by 1 base; bases with no gene match: 11. Germline V gene sequence: CDR1 MGHRA, CDR2 YSYEKL. The CDR3 is 18 residues long. For the CDR3, the DNA is TGCGCCAGCAGCCAAGGTCAGACAGGGTCCGATGCTAACTATGGCTACACCTTC. Its translation is CASSQGQTGSDANYGYTF.

The rearrangement links TRBV4-1 to TRBJ1-1; 8 bases line up with TRBD1. CDR1 and CDR2 (germline): MGHRA, YSYEKL. Losses at the gene ends were 4 bases for V and 0 bases for J; bases not matched to a gene: 4. The CDR3 extends over 15 amino acids. Here the CDR3 DNA reads TGCGCCAGCAGCCTACAGGACAGGGTGAACACTGAAGCTTTCTTT. It translates to CASSLQDRVNTEAFF.

The chain joins TRBV5-8 to TRBJ1-5; D may be TRBD1 (5 bases). The ends were cut back, 4 bases at V and 3 bases at J, with 11 bases in the middle. Per the germline V gene, CDR1 is SGHTS and CDR2 is YDEGEE. The CDR3 covers 14 residues. The CDR3 sequence: CASSPARVNQPQHF. The CDR3 DNA is TGTGCCAGCAGCCCTGCCAGGGTCAATCAGCCCCAGCATTTT. Full variable domain (rest looked up from reference TRBV5-8 and TRBJ1-5): EAGVTQSPTHLIKTRGQQATLRCSPISGHTSVYWYQQALGLGLQFLLWYDEGEERNRGNFPPRFSGRQFPNYSSELNVNALELEDSALYLCASSPARVNQPQHFGDGTRLSIL.

The V gene is TRBV6-5, the J gene TRBJ2-1; D is possibly TRBD1 (6 bases). V lost 6 bases and J 9 bases, leaving 15 bases between the germline ends. From germline, CDR1 is MNHEY and CDR2 SVGAGI. The CDR3 length is 13 residues. CDR3: CASSITGLREQFF. CDR3 DNA sequence: TGTGCCAGCAGCATTACAGGGTTACGTGAGCAGTTCTTC.

This clone was observed once. This rearrangement joins TRBV6-1 to TRBJ2-1; tentative D call: TRBD1 (5 bases). Germline-derived CDR1 and CDR2 are MNHNS and SASEGT. This CDR3 has 15 residues. Trimming took 3 bases from V and 2 from J, leaving 11 bases between them. DNA of the CDR3: TGTGCCAGCAGTGAGGACACCGACCCCTACAATGAGCAGTTCTTC. Its translation is CASSEDTDPYNEQFF.

The V call is TRBV28, the J call TRBJ2-2; D might be TRBD1 (5 bases). The germline gives CDR1 MDHEN, CDR2 SYDVKM. CDR3 size: 16 residues. Trimming pared 6 bases from V and 4 bases from J, leaving 18 bases between. CDR3 region: CASSLGANPGTGELFF. CDR3 in DNA: TGTGCCAGCAGCCTTGGGGCCAACCCGGGCACCGGGGAGCTGTTTTTT.

This chain connects TRBV19 to TRBJ2-7; tentative D call: TRBD2 (6 bases). Germline loops: CDR1 LNHDA, CDR2 SQIVND (reference sequence). With 5 bases removed from V and 3 bases from J, the gap between germline ends came to 29 bases. The CDR3 contains 19 residues. This CDR3 reads CASSPRGRSRRNGFYEQYF. The CDR3 DNA is TGTGCCAGTAGTCCTCGAGGGAGGTCTCGTCGGAATGGATTCTACGAGCAGTACTTC.

In DNA, the CDR3 is TGTGCCAGCAGCCAAGATAGGGGCTCGAGGCAGCCCCAGCATTTT. It encodes CASSQDRGSRQPQHF. The V and J genes are TRBV4-2 and TRBJ1-5; TRBD1 might be the D (5 bases). CDR3 length equals 15 residues. Looked up from germline, CDR1 is LGHNA and CDR2 is YNFKEQ. With 0 bases removed from V and 7 bases from J, the gap between germline ends came to 13 bases.